This TCR beta chain stems from a study of T cell responses to AZD1222 COVID-19 vaccine (dated by TCRdb to 2020 to 2023). Looking at the study overall: AZD1222 recipients whose second dose came at about 4 weeks and those whose second dose came at about 12 weeks were combined into one group, since spike-specific TCR depth and breadth did not differ between the two schedules. A total of 230 to 250 trial participants underwent TCR sequencing, of whom about 200 received two doses of AZD1222 and roughly 25 received two doses of the MenACWY control vaccine. Enrollment into the trials was organized by age into subgroups of 18-55, 56-69 and 70-plus years, and those subgroups contained roughly 140, 27 and 60 TCR-sequenced participants, respectively. General conclusions and limits of the study: Vaccine-associated CD4 TCRs spanned the whole spike protein, with dominant responses in regions 160-218 and 743-854. Most participants were white British and females outnumbered males, and the authors suggested that clonal diversity may have been underestimated. After two AZD1222 doses, both the breadth and the depth of spike-specific TCRs were significantly higher than at day 0 and than in MenACWY recipients. Conclusions about previously exposed vaccinees are limited, since just six or seven AZD1222 recipients were seropositive for SARS-CoV-2 at baseline. In the small 56-69-year group, the increase in depth fell short of significance, most likely because of low power. Because no day 14 peak-response samples were available, repertoires were characterized only after the peak T cell response. Reportedly, almost half of the unique spike-specific TCRs recognized epitopes lying outside the regions that are mutated in the B.1.351 and B.1.1.7 variants.

Taken with the paper, the label for time point translates to: baseline before first vaccination. Vaccinee samples were obtained from the UK trials COV001 and COV002, which included a single-blind randomized controlled phase 2/3 trial of AZD1222 (ChAdOx1 nCoV-19) in healthy adults. For TCRbeta chain sequencing, PBMC samples from trial participants were taken at day 0 and at day 28 after the second dose. The CDR3 regions of human TCRbeta chains were analyzed by immunosequencing. The authors' analysis ran thus. Repertoire TCRs were matched against a reference library of SARS-CoV-2-specific TCRs generated with the MIRA antigen-specificity platform. Breadth was defined as the fraction of unique TCRs that were SARS-CoV-2-associated, and depth was defined as the fraction of total T cells that were SARS-CoV-2-associated. Using the MIRA data, each spike-specific TCR was assigned both to the spike region to which the TCR was reactive and to a CD4 or CD8 class. Log10-transformed breadth and depth values were compared by one-way ANOVA with Sidak's multiple comparisons tests. TCRdb took this table from immuneACCESS and kept in-frame rearrangements with V and J called. Such tables lack part of the clones; where checked against another copy, unresolved V genes explain under half of the gap, and the rest is unexplained. V, J and clone size derive from that table, while D and trimming were established from the DNA sequence. This sample holds about 97,000 clones; about 90% were observed only once. The ten most abundant clones make up 6% to 9% of the sample.

CDR1 and CDR2 (LGHDT, YNNKEL) derive from the germline V gene (reference sequence). Its CDR3 holds 17 amino acids, cysteine through phenylalanine. This entry keeps only the CDR3 DNA: 51 bases, framed from base 1. V is pared back by 5 bases and J by 0 bases, with 17 bases lying between the germline termini. As regards this clone: Its specific antigen is unknown. No base quality values were provided; no much bigger clone lies one nucleotide off.

The sample was peripheral blood, taken on day 0 of AZD1222 vaccination. The rearrangement joined TRBV3-1 (or the pseudogene TRBV3-2) to TRBJ2-1; a tentative D match to TRBD2 spans 6 bases. The clonotype originates from an adult in good health. The nucleotide sequence reads as follows: TGTGCCAGCAGCTTCCTTAGCGGTATGAGCTCCTACAATGAGCAGTTCTTC. This is translated as CASSFLSGMSSYNEQFF.